This TCR beta chain was retrieved from a study of somatic mutations in cytotoxic T cells in rheumatoid arthritis listed by TCRdb under 2017. Concerning the study at large: Right after diagnosis and prior to the start of any treatment, around 30 ml EDTA of peripheral blood was drawn from patients. TCRB deep sequencing covered roughly 60 patients with rheumatoid arthritis along with around 22 healthy controls. Patient and control groups had essentially identical median ages. In newly diagnosed rheumatoid arthritis without treatment, the study examined if expanded CD8+ T-cell clones harbor somatic mutations, relying on TCRB deep sequencing to characterize clonality. Some T-cell populations stained with V beta antibodies were sorted by flow on a FACSAria II or Sony SH800 to nearly 100% purity, with sorted V beta1+ cells additionally subjected to TCRB sequencing. What the research found in general, with its limitations: No adjustment for multiple comparisons was made for the slight TRBV07 underrepresentation in patients. The largest CD8+ clone made up more than 20% of CD8+ cells in about an eighth of the roughly 60 patients, and blood and synovial fluid shared several identical CD8+ TCRB sequences. It was unknown which antigens the expanded CD8+ clones targeted, and their absence from virus-specific databases did not exclude viral specificity. There was no significant difference in CD8+ T-cell clonality between rheumatoid arthritis patients and age-matched healthy controls. CD8+ clonality increased with age in patients (Spearman r=0.49) but not in healthy controls.

TCRB CDR3 sequencing used the immunoSEQ assay on genomic DNA. The source study handled its data this way. Patient CD8+ clones larger than 1% were compared against published virus-specific TCRB sequences, and only a few matched. Only productive TCRB rearrangements were included in the analyses. Defining a clone by its unique TCRB CDR3 sequence, the study calculated clonality as a productive clonality index derived from Shannon entropy. Repertoire overlap between two samples was calculated from the template counts of each clone relative to total templates per sample. V-gene usage from TCRB sequencing and V-gene usage measured by flow cytometry were correlated (Spearman r of 0.6 to 0.7). TCRdb took this table from immuneACCESS and kept in-frame rearrangements with V and J called. Such tables lack part of the clones; where checked against another copy, unresolved V genes explain under half of the gap, and the rest is unexplained. V and J calls and clone size are given by that table; D and trimming were obtained from the DNA. The sample records more than 11,000 clones, roughly 82% of which are singletons. The top ten clones comprise around 30% of the sample.

CD4+ and CD8+ cells were isolated by positive magnetic bead selection on an AutoMACS, and purity was checked by flow cytometry. After a first flow cytometry screen using a TCR V beta antibody panel, clonal expansions were characterized through TCRB deep sequencing of sorted CD8+ fractions. Peripheral blood mononuclear cells were obtained using density gradient separation with Ficoll-Paque PLUS. Nucleospin Tissue or Tissue XS kits were used to extract DNA from CD4-enriched, CD8-enriched or PBMC samples, and a Qubit 2.0 fluorometer was used for quantification. Notes on this clone: The specificity of this receptor is unknown. Base qualities are missing; no much larger clone stands one base away.

For CDR1 and CDR2, the germline V gene lists SNHLY and FYNNEI. The germline V end is reduced by 9 bases and the J end by 3 bases; junction bases left unmatched: 2. From cysteine to phenylalanine, the CDR3 is 12 amino acids long. CDR3 DNA is the only sequence kept; it has 36 bases, read in frame from the first base. The specimen sequenced was CD8+ T cells sorted from blood. This chain is built from TRBV2 and TRBJ2-1, with TRBD2 matching 7 junction bases. The sequence came from an adult with rheumatoid arthritis. In nucleotides, the sequence is TGTGCCAGGACTAGCATCTACAATGAGCAGTTCTTC. Protein translation: CARTSIYNEQFF.